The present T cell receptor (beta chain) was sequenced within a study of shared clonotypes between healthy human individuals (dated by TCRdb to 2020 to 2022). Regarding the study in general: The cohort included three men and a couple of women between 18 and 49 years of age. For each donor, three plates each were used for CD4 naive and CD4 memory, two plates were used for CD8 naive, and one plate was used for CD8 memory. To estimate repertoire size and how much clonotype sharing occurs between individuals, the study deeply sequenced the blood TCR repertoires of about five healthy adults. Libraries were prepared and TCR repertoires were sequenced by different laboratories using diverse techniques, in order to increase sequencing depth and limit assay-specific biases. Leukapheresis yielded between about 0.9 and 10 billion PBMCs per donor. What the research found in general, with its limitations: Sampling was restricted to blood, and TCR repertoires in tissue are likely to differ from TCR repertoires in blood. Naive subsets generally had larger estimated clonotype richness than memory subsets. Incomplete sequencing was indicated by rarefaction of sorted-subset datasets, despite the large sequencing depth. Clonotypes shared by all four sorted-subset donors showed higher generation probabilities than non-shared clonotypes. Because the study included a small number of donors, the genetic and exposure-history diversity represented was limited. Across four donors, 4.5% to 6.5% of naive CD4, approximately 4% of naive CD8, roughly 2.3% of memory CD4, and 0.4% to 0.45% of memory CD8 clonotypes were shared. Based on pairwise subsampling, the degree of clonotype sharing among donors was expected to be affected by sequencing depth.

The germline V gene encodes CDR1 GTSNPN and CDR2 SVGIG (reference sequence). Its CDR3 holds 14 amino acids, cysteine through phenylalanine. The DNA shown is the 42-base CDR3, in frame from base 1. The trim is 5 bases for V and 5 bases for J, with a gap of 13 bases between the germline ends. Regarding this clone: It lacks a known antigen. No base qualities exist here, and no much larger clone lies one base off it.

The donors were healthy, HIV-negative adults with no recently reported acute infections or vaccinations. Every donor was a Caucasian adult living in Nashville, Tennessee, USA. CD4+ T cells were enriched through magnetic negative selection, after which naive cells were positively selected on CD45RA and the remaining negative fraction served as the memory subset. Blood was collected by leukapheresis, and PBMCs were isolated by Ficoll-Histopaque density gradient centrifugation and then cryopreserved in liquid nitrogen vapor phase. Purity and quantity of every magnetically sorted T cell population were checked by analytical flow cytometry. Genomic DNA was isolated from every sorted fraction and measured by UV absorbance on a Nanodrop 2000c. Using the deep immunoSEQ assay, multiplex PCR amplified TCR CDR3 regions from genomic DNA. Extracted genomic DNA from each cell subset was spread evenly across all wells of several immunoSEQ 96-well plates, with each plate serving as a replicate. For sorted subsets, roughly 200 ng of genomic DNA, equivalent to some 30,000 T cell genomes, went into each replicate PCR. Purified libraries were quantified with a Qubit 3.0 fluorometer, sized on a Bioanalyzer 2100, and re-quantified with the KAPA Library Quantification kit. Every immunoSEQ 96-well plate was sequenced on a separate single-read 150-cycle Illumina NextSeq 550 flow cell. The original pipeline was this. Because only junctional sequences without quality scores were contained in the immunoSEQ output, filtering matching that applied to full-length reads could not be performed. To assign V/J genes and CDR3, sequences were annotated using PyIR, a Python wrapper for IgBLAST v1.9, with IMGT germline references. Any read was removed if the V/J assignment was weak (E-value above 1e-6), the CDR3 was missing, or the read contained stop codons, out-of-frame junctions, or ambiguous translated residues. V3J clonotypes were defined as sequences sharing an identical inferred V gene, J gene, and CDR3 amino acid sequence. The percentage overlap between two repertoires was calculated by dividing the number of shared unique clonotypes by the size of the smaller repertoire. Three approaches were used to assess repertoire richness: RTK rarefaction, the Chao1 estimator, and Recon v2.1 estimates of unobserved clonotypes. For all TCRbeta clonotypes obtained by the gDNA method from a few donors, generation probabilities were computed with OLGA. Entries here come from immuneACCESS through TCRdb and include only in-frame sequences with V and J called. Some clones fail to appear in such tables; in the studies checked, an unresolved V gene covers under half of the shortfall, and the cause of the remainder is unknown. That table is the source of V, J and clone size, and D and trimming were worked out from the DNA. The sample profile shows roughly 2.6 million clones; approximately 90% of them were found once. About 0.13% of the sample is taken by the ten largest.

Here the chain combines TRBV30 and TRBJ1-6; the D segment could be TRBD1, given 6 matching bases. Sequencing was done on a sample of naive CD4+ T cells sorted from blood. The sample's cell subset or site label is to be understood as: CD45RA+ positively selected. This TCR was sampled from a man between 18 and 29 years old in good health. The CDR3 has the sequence CAWHTGKDNSPLHF. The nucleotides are TGTGCCTGGCATACAGGGAAAGATAATTCACCCCTCCACTTT.